This T cell receptor beta chain was profiled in a study of OX40 agonist ivuxolimab in advanced cancers. Study-level points and caveats: The specificity for antigen of the expanded peripheral T cells was not determined. Some patients without response likewise showed low normalized clonal expansion. Expanded clones tended on average to be more numerous among CD8+ T cells than CD4+.

About this clone: Its antigen is undetermined.

CDR3 length equals 13 residues. Germline V gives CDR1 SEHNR, CDR2 FQNEAQ (reference sequence). The V gene lost 6 bases and the J gene lost 1 base, with 10 bases spanning the gap. Clones were sequenced by immunoSEQ multiplex PCR, and TCRdb holds only the in-frame ones, with some missing. The data contain about 76,000 clones, about 88% of them seen just once; the ten biggest clones take up over 2%. This receptor was identified in an adult with an advanced solid tumor such as melanoma, head and neck, liver or kidney cancer. The starting material was CD4+ or CD8+ T cells sorted from blood, obtained in a trial of the OX40 agonist ivuxolimab. The rearrangement joins TRBV7-9 to TRBJ2-7, with unresolved D. The chain's CDR3 is CASRRDGSYEQYF. The DNA for the CDR3 is TGTGCCAGCAGACGAGACGGTTCCTACGAGCAGTACTTC.